Listed below are T cell receptor beta chains from one sample, sequenced in a study of shared clonotypes between healthy human individuals. Assay used: immunoSEQ multiplex PCR; TCRdb lists only in-frame clones, some missing. Counted here are some 2 million clones, over 85% occurring once; the ten biggest clones make up more than 0.95%. Sequencing was done on a sample of naive CD8+ T cells sorted from blood. Receptors were obtained from a man younger than 35 in good health. CDR3s include the opening cysteine and the closing phenylalanine or tryptophan. Fields, in order: J gene, V gene, D gene, clone size, CDR3 DNA, CDR3 protein. A D gene is named only where the DNA matches it firmly. Size is stated for part of the rows, as once, few or many counts, or as a class when the clone is expanded.

j_gene: TRBJ2-7; v_gene: TRBV5-4; d_gene: .; abundance: .; CDR3nt: TGTGCCAGCAGCCCGGGGGCTTCCTACGAGCAGTACTTC; CDR3aa: CASSPGASYEQYF
j_gene: TRBJ2-7; v_gene: TRBV4-1; d_gene: TRBD2; abundance: .; CDR3nt: TGCGCCAGCAGCCAAAGTACGGCAGGGACTACCTACGAGCAGTACTTC; CDR3aa: CASSQSTAGTTYEQYF
j_gene: TRBJ1-1; v_gene: TRBV6-1; d_gene: .; abundance: .; CDR3nt: TGTGCCACCTTCGTGCAGAACACTGAAGCTTTCTTT; CDR3aa: CATFVQNTEAFF
j_gene: TRBJ2-7; v_gene: TRBV28; d_gene: TRBD2; abundance: .; CDR3nt: TGTGCCAGCAGTCTCCCTTTAGCGGGGGCCACCTACGAGCAGTACTTC; CDR3aa: CASSLPLAGATYEQYF
j_gene: TRBJ2-7; v_gene: TRBV27; d_gene: .; abundance: once; CDR3nt: TGTGCCACCCATCCCTTCGACAGAGCGGGTGAGCAGTACTTC; CDR3aa: CATHPFDRAGEQYF
j_gene: TRBJ2-2; v_gene: TRBV9; d_gene: .; abundance: .; CDR3nt: TGTGCCAGCAGCGTAGACCCCGGGCCGATGGACCCCGGGGAGCTGTTTTTT; CDR3aa: CASSVDPGPMDPGELFF
j_gene: TRBJ1-2; v_gene: TRBV29-1; d_gene: TRBD1; abundance: .; CDR3nt: TGCAGCCTTTGGGTTGGACAGGGAGTCGGCGGCTACACCTTC; CDR3aa: CSLWVGQGVGGYTF
j_gene: TRBJ1-1; v_gene: TRBV4-1; d_gene: .; abundance: .; CDR3nt: TGCGCCAGCAGCCAAGCAGGGGTTTTAGGGACTGAAGCTTTCTTT; CDR3aa: CASSQAGVLGTEAFF
j_gene: TRBJ2-1; v_gene: TRBV5-1; d_gene: .; abundance: .; CDR3nt: TGCGCCAGCAGCTGGGCCAGGCCTATAGATGAGCAGTTCTTC; CDR3aa: CASSWARPIDEQFF
j_gene: TRBJ1-6; v_gene: TRBV5-6; d_gene: .; abundance: .; CDR3nt: TGTGCCAGCAGCTCGGTGGGGGGCGTTTATAATTCACCCCTCCACTTT; CDR3aa: CASSSVGGVYNSPLHF
j_gene: TRBJ2-3; v_gene: TRBV4-3; d_gene: TRBD2; abundance: .; CDR3nt: TGCGCCAGCAGCCAAGAAGTACCAAGAGCGGGAGAAACAGATACGCAGTATTTT; CDR3aa: CASSQEVPRAGETDTQYF
j_gene: TRBJ2-3; v_gene: TRBV9; d_gene: .; abundance: .; CDR3nt: TGTGCCAGCAGCAGCGAGGGGGGAGCCCCAGATACGCAGTATTTT; CDR3aa: CASSSEGGAPDTQYF
j_gene: TRBJ2-3; v_gene: TRBV7-8; d_gene: TRBD2; abundance: .; CDR3nt: TGTGCCAGCAGCTTGACTAGCGGAGGCACAGATACGCAGTATTTT; CDR3aa: CASSLTSGGTDTQYF
j_gene: TRBJ1-2; v_gene: TRBV27; d_gene: .; abundance: .; CDR3nt: TGTGCCAGCAGTTTATCCCTCTCGGGCTATGGCTACACCTTC; CDR3aa: CASSLSLSGYGYTF
j_gene: TRBJ1-1; v_gene: TRBV6-5; d_gene: .; abundance: .; CDR3nt: TGTGCCAGCAGGTCCCAACCCTCGGGTGGTAATGAAGCTTTCTTT; CDR3aa: CASRSQPSGGNEAFF
j_gene: TRBJ2-3; v_gene: TRBV6-5; d_gene: .; abundance: .; CDR3nt: TGTGCCAGCAGTTACTGGGCGGGACGCAGCACAGATACGCAGTATTTT; CDR3aa: CASSYWAGRSTDTQYF
j_gene: TRBJ2-3; v_gene: TRBV6-6; d_gene: .; abundance: .; CDR3nt: TGTGCCAGCAGTTACGGGGCGGCAGGCACAGATACGCAGTATTTT; CDR3aa: CASSYGAAGTDTQYF
j_gene: TRBJ1-2; v_gene: TRBV5-4; d_gene: .; abundance: .; CDR3nt: TGTGCCAGCAGCTTGGCCCCGGCAGGTAGGGATGGCTACACCTTC; CDR3aa: CASSLAPAGRDGYTF
j_gene: TRBJ2-3; v_gene: TRBV30; d_gene: TRBD1; abundance: once; CDR3nt: TGTGCCCATTACGACAGGGATAGCACAGATACGCAGTATTTT; CDR3aa: CAHYDRDSTDTQYF
j_gene: TRBJ2-1; v_gene: TRBV7-9; d_gene: TRBD2; abundance: .; CDR3nt: TGTGCCAGCAGCTTAGGGGTTACGGCTAGCGGAAATGAGCAGTTCTTC; CDR3aa: CASSLGVTASGNEQFF
j_gene: TRBJ1-2; v_gene: TRBV5-4; d_gene: TRBD1; abundance: .; CDR3nt: TGTGCCAGCAGCTTGCTCGGGACAGGAAACTATGGCTACACCTTC; CDR3aa: CASSLLGTGNYGYTF
j_gene: TRBJ1-2; v_gene: TRBV29-1; d_gene: TRBD1; abundance: .; CDR3nt: TGCAGCGTTACAGATACGGACAGGTGGGGCTACACCTTC; CDR3aa: CSVTDTDRWGYTF
j_gene: TRBJ2-7; v_gene: TRBV9; d_gene: TRBD2; abundance: .; CDR3nt: TGTGCCAGCAGCGTAGCGGGAGGGCCGTCAGAGCAGTACTTC; CDR3aa: CASSVAGGPSEQYF
j_gene: TRBJ2-7; v_gene: TRBV29-1; d_gene: .; abundance: .; CDR3nt: TGCAGCGTTGTCGGCCAGGGGTCCACTGAACAGTACTTC; CDR3aa: CSVVGQGSTEQYF
j_gene: TRBJ1-1; v_gene: TRBV28; d_gene: TRBD1; abundance: .; CDR3nt: TGTGCCAGCAATCACTTCCCGGGACAGGGGTCTTTCTTT; CDR3aa: CASNHFPGQGSFF
j_gene: TRBJ2-7; v_gene: TRBV19; d_gene: .; abundance: .; CDR3nt: TGTGCCAGTAGTACTTTCTCGGGCGGATCCTACGAGCAGTACTTC; CDR3aa: CASSTFSGGSYEQYF
j_gene: TRBJ2-7; v_gene: TRBV4-1; d_gene: .; abundance: .; CDR3nt: TGCGCCAGCAGCCAAGGGGACCCCTACGAGCAGTACTTC; CDR3aa: CASSQGDPYEQYF
j_gene: TRBJ2-5; v_gene: TRBV9; d_gene: .; abundance: .; CDR3nt: TGTGCCAGCAGCGTAGACGGGGCCCAAGAGACCCAGTACTTC; CDR3aa: CASSVDGAQETQYF
j_gene: TRBJ2-3; v_gene: TRBV6-5; d_gene: .; abundance: .; CDR3nt: TGTGCCAGCAGTTATAGGGACATAGATACGCAGTATTTT; CDR3aa: CASSYRDIDTQYF
j_gene: TRBJ2-2; v_gene: TRBV4-1; d_gene: TRBD2; abundance: .; CDR3nt: TGCGCCAGCAGCCAAACTAGCGGGAACCTGTACGGGGAGCTGTTTTTT; CDR3aa: CASSQTSGNLYGELFF
j_gene: TRBJ2-3; v_gene: TRBV9; d_gene: .; abundance: few; CDR3nt: TGTGCCAGCAGCGTAGTTAGCACAGATACGCAGTATTTT; CDR3aa: CASSVVSTDTQYF
j_gene: TRBJ2-7; v_gene: TRBV28; d_gene: TRBD1; abundance: once; CDR3nt: TGTGCCAGCAGTTGGGTAGGGACAGGGGGGAGCTACGAGCAGTACTTC; CDR3aa: CASSWVGTGGSYEQYF
j_gene: TRBJ2-2; v_gene: TRBV5-4; d_gene: .; abundance: .; CDR3nt: TGTGCCAGCAGCCCCCAGCAGGTTGGGCCAGCGAACACCGGGGAGCTGTTTTTT; CDR3aa: CASSPQQVGPANTGELFF
j_gene: TRBJ1-2; v_gene: TRBV9; d_gene: TRBD1; abundance: few; CDR3nt: TGTGCCAGCCGGGCGGGACAGGGCCTTGGCTACACCTTC; CDR3aa: CASRAGQGLGYTF
j_gene: TRBJ1-2; v_gene: TRBV6-5; d_gene: .; abundance: .; CDR3nt: TGTGCCAGCAGTTCTTCCTTTACCAGGGATAACTATGGCTACACCTTC; CDR3aa: CASSSSFTRDNYGYTF
j_gene: TRBJ1-1; v_gene: TRBV5-6; d_gene: .; abundance: .; CDR3nt: TGTGCCAGCAGCTTTGGGAACACTGAAGCTTTCTTT; CDR3aa: CASSFGNTEAFF
j_gene: TRBJ1-5; v_gene: TRBV11-2; d_gene: .; abundance: .; CDR3nt: TGTGCCAGCAGCTTAGAGGCAAGCAATCAGCCCCAGCATTTT; CDR3aa: CASSLEASNQPQHF
j_gene: TRBJ2-7; v_gene: TRBV7-2; d_gene: .; abundance: .; CDR3nt: TGTGCCAGCAGCTTAGTTAGTACCCACGAGCAGTACTTC; CDR3aa: CASSLVSTHEQYF
j_gene: TRBJ2-5; v_gene: TRBV7-6; d_gene: TRBD1; abundance: .; CDR3nt: TGTGCCAGCAGCAGAGACAGGGTTGAGACCCAGTACTTC; CDR3aa: CASSRDRVETQYF
j_gene: TRBJ1-2; v_gene: TRBV7-9; d_gene: .; abundance: .; CDR3nt: TGTGCCAGCAGCTTGGGAGGTTACATTTCTGGCTACACCTTC; CDR3aa: CASSLGGYISGYTF
j_gene: TRBJ2-7; v_gene: TRBV7-9; d_gene: TRBD1; abundance: .; CDR3nt: TGTGCCAGCAGCCCAACGGCAGGGACAGGGGTTGCCTACGAGCAGTACTTC; CDR3aa: CASSPTAGTGVAYEQYF
j_gene: TRBJ2-1; v_gene: TRBV7-6; d_gene: TRBD1; abundance: .; CDR3nt: TGTGCCAGCAGCTTCCTACCGGGACAGGGGGCCAATGAGCAGTTCTTC; CDR3aa: CASSFLPGQGANEQFF
j_gene: TRBJ2-7; v_gene: TRBV5-1; d_gene: TRBD1; abundance: .; CDR3nt: TGCGCCAGCAGCTCGCTCCCCGGACAGGGGGAAATATACGAGCAGTACTTC; CDR3aa: CASSSLPGQGEIYEQYF
j_gene: TRBJ2-2; v_gene: TRBV11-2; d_gene: .; abundance: .; CDR3nt: TGTGCCAGCAGCTTAGGGAGCGGTACTTTCACCGGGGAGCTGTTTTTT; CDR3aa: CASSLGSGTFTGELFF
j_gene: TRBJ2-7; v_gene: TRBV5-1; d_gene: .; abundance: once; CDR3nt: TGCGCCAGCAGATTTACAGGTACCTACGAGCAGTACTTC; CDR3aa: CASRFTGTYEQYF
j_gene: TRBJ2-2; v_gene: TRBV28; d_gene: .; abundance: .; CDR3nt: TGTGCCAGCGAGCCGGGACCTACCACCGGGGAGCTGTTTTTT; CDR3aa: CASEPGPTTGELFF
j_gene: TRBJ2-1; v_gene: TRBV6-5; d_gene: .; abundance: .; CDR3nt: TGTGCCAGCAGCGGAACTATTGTTGGTAATGAGCAGTTCTTC; CDR3aa: CASSGTIVGNEQFF
j_gene: TRBJ2-3; v_gene: TRBV7-9; d_gene: .; abundance: .; CDR3nt: TGTGCCAGCGGAGGGTTAACAGATACGCAGTATTTT; CDR3aa: CASGGLTDTQYF
j_gene: TRBJ1-2; v_gene: TRBV6-1; d_gene: .; abundance: .; CDR3nt: TGTGCCAGCAGTGAAACCCCCAACAGGGTCTATGGCTACACCTTC; CDR3aa: CASSETPNRVYGYTF
j_gene: TRBJ2-3; v_gene: TRBV4-3; d_gene: TRBD2; abundance: .; CDR3nt: TGCGCCAGCAGCCCCAGCGCCGACTGGGGGGGGGATACGCAGTATTTT; CDR3aa: CASSPSADWGGDTQYF
j_gene: TRBJ1-2; v_gene: TRBV19; d_gene: .; abundance: once; CDR3nt: TGTGCCAGTAGTTACGAAAACTTCGGCTACACCTTC; CDR3aa: CASSYENFGYTF
j_gene: TRBJ2-5; v_gene: TRBV30; d_gene: .; abundance: .; CDR3nt: TGTGCCTGGATGGGGCCGAAGGTGGGACTCCGGCGGGAGACCCAGTACTTC; CDR3aa: CAWMGPKVGLRRETQYF
j_gene: TRBJ1-6; v_gene: TRBV27; d_gene: .; abundance: once; CDR3nt: TGTGCCAGCAGTTCGGGGGTCAGGGGTTATAATTCACCCCTCCACTTT; CDR3aa: CASSSGVRGYNSPLHF